Sequencing of this T cell receptor beta chain was carried out in a study of tumor and adjacent non-tumor tissue in lung cancer. Study information: Samples averaged about 3.8 million productive TCRbeta reads each. Study-level results: Normal lung showed higher cumulative top 100 clone frequency than tumor. TCR diversity was significantly greater in tumor than normal lung tissue.

RNA was extracted from bulk tissue without any cell sorting. Between August and November 2014, newly diagnosed, chemotherapy-naive lung cancer patients underwent thoracic surgery in China. V was clipped by 6 bases and J by 6 bases; unmatched bases: 8. The CDR3 loop spans 14 amino acids. A modified ARM-PCR protocol with three rounds of nested PCR amplified TCRbeta. TCRdb reprocessed the multiplex PCR reads via MiXCR and lists one record per CDR3 protein. The profile shows 85,000 to 100,000 distinct CDR3 sequences, roughly 70% of them singletons. This clonotype was seen ten or more times. The antigen is unknown.

The specimen was lung tumor tissue. The source of this sequence is a man in his fifties or sixties with non-small cell lung cancer. The V and J genes are TRBV12-3 or TRBV12-4 and TRBJ2-3; TRBD2 aligns across 8 bases. CDR3 sequence reads: CASSSLASGDTQYF. The CDR3 bases are TGTGCCAGCAGCTCATTGGCTAGCGGGGATACGCAGTATTTT.